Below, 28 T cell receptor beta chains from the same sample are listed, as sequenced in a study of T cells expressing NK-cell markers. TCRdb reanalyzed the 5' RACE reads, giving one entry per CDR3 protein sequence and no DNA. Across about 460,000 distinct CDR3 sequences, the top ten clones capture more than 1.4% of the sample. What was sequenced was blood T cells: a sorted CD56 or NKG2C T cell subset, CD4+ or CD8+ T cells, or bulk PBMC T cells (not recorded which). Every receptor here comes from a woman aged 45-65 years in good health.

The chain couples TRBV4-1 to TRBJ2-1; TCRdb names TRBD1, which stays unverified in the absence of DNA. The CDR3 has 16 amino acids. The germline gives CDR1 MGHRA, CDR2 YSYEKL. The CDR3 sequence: CASSPMTGQERHEQFF.

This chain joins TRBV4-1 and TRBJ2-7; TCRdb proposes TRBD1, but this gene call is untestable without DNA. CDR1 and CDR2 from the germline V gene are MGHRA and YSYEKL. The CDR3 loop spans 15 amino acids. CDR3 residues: CASSQERRSRGGQYF.

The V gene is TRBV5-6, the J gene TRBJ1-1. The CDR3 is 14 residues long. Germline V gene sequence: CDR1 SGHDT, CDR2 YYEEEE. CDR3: CASSRGMAGTEAFF.

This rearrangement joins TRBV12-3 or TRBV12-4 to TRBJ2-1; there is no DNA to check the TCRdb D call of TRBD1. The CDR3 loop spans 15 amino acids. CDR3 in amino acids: CASSEQGATYNEQFF.

CDR3 region: CASSARQGFPFTEAFF. This rearrangement joins TRBV4-1 to TRBJ1-1; TCRdb gives TRBD1 as the D gene, but with no DNA this cannot be confirmed. Per the germline V gene, CDR1 is MGHRA and CDR2 is YSYEKL. The CDR3 loop spans 16 amino acids.

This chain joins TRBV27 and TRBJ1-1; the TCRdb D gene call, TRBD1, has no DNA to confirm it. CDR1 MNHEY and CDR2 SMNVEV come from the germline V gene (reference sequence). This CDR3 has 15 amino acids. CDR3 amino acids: CASSPWTGVATEAFF.

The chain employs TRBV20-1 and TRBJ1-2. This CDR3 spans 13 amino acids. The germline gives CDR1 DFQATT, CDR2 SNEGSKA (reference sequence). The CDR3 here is CSARKGATLGYTF.

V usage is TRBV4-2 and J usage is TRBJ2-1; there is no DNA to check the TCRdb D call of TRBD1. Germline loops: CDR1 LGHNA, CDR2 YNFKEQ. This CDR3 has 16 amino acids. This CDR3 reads CASSQIMGHQGNEQFF.

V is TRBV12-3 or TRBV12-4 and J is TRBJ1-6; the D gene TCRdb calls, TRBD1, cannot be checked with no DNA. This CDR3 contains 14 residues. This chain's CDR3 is CASSFQGAGSPLHF.

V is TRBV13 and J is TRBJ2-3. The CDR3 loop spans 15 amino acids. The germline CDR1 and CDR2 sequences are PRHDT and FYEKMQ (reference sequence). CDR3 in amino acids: CASSFNFPNPYTQYF.

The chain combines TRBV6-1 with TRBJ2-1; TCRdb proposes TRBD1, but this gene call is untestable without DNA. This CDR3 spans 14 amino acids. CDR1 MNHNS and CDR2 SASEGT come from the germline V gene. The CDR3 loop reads CASTRQTGGYEQFF.

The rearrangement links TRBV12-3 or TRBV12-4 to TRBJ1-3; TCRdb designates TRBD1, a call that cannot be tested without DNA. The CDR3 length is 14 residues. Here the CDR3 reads CASSFSGGGNTIYF.

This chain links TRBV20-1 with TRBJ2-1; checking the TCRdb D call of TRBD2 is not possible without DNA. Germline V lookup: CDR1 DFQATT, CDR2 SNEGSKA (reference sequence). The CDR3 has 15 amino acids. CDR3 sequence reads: CSARDPSGRATEQFF.

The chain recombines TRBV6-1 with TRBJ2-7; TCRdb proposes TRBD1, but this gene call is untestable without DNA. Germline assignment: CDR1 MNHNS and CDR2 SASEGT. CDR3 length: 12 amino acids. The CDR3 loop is CASNTGPGEQYF.

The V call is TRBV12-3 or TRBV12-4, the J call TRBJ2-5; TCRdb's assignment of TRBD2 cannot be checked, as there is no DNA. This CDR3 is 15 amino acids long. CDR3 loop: CASSLAGGPGMTQYF.

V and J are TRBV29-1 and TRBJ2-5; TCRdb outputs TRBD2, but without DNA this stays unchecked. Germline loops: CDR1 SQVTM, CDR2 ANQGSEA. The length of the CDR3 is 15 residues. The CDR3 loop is CSFIPSRGLQETQYF.

CDR3 sequence: CASSSPGRNLNEQFF. The chain joins TRBV7-2 to TRBJ2-1; the TCRdb D gene call, TRBD1, has no DNA to confirm it. The CDR3 has 15 amino acids. Germline assignment: CDR1 SGHTA and CDR2 FQGNSA.

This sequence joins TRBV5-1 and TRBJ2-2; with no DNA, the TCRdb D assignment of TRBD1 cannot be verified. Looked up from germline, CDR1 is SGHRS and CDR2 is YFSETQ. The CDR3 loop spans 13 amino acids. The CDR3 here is CASSSPQIGELFF.

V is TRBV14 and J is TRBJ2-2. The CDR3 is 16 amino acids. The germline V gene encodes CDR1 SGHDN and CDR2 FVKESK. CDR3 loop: CASSRLGRANTGELFF.

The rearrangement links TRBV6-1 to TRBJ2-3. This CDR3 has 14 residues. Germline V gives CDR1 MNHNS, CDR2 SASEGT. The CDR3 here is CASSEGPATDTQYF.

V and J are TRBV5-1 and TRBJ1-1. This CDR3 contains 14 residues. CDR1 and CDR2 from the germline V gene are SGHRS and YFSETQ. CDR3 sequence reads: CASSLAQRAAEAFF.

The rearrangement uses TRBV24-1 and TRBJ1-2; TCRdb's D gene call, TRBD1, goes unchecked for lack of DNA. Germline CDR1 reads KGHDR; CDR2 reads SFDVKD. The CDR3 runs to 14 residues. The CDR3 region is CATSQGQGLYGYTF.

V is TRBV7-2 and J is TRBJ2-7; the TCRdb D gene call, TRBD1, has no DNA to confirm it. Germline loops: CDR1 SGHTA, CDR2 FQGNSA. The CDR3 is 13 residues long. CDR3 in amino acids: CASSPPGPYEQYF.

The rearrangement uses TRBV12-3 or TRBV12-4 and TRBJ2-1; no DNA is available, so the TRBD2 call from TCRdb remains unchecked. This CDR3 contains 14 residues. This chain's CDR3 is CASSSSSWNGEQFF.

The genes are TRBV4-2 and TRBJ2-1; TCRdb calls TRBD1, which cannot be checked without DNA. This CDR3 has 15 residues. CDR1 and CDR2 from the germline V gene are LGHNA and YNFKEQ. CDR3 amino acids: CASSRTGTDFNEQFF.

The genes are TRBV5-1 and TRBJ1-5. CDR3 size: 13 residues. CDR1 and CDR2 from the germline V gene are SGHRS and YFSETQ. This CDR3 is CASSESGNQPQHF.

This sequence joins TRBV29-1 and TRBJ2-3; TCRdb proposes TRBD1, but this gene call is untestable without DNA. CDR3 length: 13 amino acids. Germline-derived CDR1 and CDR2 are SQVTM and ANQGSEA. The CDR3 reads CSGRPSAPDTQYF.

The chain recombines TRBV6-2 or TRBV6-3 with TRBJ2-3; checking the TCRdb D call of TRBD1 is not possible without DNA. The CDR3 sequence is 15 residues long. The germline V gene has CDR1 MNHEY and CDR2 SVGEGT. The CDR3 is CASSYPAGQGSGQYF.